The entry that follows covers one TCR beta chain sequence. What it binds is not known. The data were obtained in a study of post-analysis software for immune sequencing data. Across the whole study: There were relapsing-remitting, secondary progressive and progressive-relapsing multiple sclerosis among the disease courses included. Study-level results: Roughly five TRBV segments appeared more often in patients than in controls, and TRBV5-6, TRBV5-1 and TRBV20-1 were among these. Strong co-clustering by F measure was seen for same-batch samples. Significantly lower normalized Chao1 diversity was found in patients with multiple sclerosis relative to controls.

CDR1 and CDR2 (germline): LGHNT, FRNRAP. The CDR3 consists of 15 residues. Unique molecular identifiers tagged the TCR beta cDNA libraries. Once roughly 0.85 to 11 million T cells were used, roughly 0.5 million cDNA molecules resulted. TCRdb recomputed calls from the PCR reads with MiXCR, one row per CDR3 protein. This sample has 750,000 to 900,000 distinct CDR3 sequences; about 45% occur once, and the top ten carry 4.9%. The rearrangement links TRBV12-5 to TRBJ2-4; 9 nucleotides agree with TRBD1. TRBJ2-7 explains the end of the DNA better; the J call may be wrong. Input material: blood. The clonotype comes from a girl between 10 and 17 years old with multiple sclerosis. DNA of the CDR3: TGTGCTAGTGGTCCCGGGACAGGGATGTCCCACGAGCAGTACTTC. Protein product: CASGPGTGMSHEQYF.